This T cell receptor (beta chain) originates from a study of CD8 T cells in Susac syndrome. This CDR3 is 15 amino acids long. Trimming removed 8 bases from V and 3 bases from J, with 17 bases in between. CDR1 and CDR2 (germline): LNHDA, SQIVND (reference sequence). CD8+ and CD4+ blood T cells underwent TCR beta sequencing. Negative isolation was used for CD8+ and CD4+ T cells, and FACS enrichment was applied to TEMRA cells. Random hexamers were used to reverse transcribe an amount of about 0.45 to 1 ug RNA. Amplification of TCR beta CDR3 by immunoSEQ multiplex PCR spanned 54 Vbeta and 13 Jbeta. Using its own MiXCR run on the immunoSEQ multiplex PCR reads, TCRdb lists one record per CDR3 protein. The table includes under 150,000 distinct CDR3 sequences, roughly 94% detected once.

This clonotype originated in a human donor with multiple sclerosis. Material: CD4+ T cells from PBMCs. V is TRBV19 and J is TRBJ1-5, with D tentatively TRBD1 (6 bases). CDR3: CASQGQGGLNQPQHF. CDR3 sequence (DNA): TGTGCCAGTCAGGGGCAGGGAGGCCTCAATCAGCCCCAGCATTTT.